The 28 T cell receptor beta chains below all came from one sample that was sequenced in a study of blood T cells in healthy people across ages. It was with a sample-barcoded 5' primer and a J-beta primer mix that a second PCR of roughly 7 to 12 cycles was run. TCRdb fed the 5' RACE reads into MiXCR, producing one record per CDR3 protein. The sample contains roughly 860,000 distinct CDR3 sequences, approximately 59% of which appear only once. Sequenced: blood. The receptors stem from a man between 25 and 39 years old in good health.

The rearrangement joins TRBV3-1 to TRBJ2-6, with D perhaps TRBD2 (5 bases). The germline V and J ends were trimmed by 6 bases and 1 base, with 10 bases remaining between them. Germline CDR1 LGHDT, CDR2 YNNKEL (reference sequence). The CDR3 spans 15 residues. CDR3 protein: CASSLSESGANVLTF. CDR3 nucleotides: TGTGCCAGCAGTCTTAGCGAATCTGGGGCCAACGTCCTGACTTTC.

This clonotype was picked up one time. The genes are TRBV25-1 and TRBJ2-5; D is ambiguous. The end of the DNA is better explained by TRBJ2-7, so the J call may be wrong. CDR1 MGHDK and CDR2 SYGVNS come from the germline V gene. This CDR3 comprises 10 residues. The CDR3 region has the DNA TGTGCCAGCAGTGGATTCGAGCAGTACTTC. Translated, it gives CASSGFEQYF.

This clonotype has a handful of counts. The chain links TRBV28 to TRBJ2-4, with unresolved D. Trimming left V 3 bases short and J 0 bases short, with 9 bases between. This CDR3 has 15 amino acids. Germline V gene data show CDR1 as MDHEN and CDR2 as SYDVKM. The CDR3 reads CASSFVRSAKNIQYF. Written as DNA, the CDR3 is TGTGCCAGCAGTTTTGTCAGATCAGCCAAAAACATTCAGTACTTC.

This rearrangement joins TRBV9 to TRBJ2-1, with TRBD2 matching 13 bases. Germline V CDR1 and CDR2: SGDLS, YYNGEE. V lost 0 bases and J lost 9; bases outside the gene matches: 6. The length of the CDR3 is 16 residues. The CDR3 region is CASSVDGTSGVLEQFF. DNA of the CDR3: TGTGCCAGCAGCGTAGATGGGACTAGCGGGGTTCTTGAGCAGTTCTTC.

Points on this clonotype: Since a much larger clone is just one base distant, this may be a read error. The rearrangement links TRBV10-3 to TRBJ1-6; D is unresolved. The CDR3 consists of 14 residues. V shed 7 bases and J shed 10 bases, with 17 bases lying between them. Germline V lookup: CDR1 ENHRY, CDR2 SYGVKD. The CDR3 region is CAITPMVSESPLHF. CDR3 in DNA: TGTGCCATCACTCCCATGGTCTCGGAATCACCCCTCCACTTT.

The rearrangement uses TRBV4-3 and TRBJ1-2, with no clear D. This CDR3 is built from 15 residues. Germline CDR1 and CDR2: LGHNA and YSLEER. V gave up 0 bases and J gave up 4 bases, with 12 bases separating them. CDR3 DNA sequence: TGCGCCAGCAGCCAAGATAAGGCAGCTATCTATGGCTACACCTTC. Translated: CASSQDKAAIYGYTF.

V is TRBV3-1 and J is TRBJ1-2; D ambiguous. Germline-derived CDR1 and CDR2 are LGHDT and YNNKEL (reference sequence). The CDR3 covers 16 residues. V gave up 0 bases and J gave up 1 base, with 12 bases separating them. CDR3 residues: CASSQDVTASNYGYTF. CDR3 DNA: TGTGCCAGCAGCCAAGATGTGACTGCGAGTAACTATGGCTACACCTTC.

This clonotype was seen a handful of times. The chain uses TRBV27 and TRBJ2-1; D may correspond to TRBD1 or TRBD2 (5 bases each). Per the germline V gene, CDR1 is MNHEY and CDR2 is SMNVEV (reference sequence). CDR3 length: 16 residues. Trimming removed 1 base at V and 8 bases at J, with 18 bases between. The CDR3 nucleotides read TGTGCCAGCAGTTTATTTTTGGGGGACGCCAGAGATGAGCAGTTCTTC. It encodes CASSLFLGDARDEQFF.

The gene calls are TRBV18 and TRBJ2-1, with D perhaps TRBD2 (5 bases). Germline CDR1 KGHSH, CDR2 LQKENI. Trimming removed 3 bases at V and 4 bases at J, with 19 bases between. The CDR3 spans 17 residues. The CDR3 region is CASSPARSGPKYNEQFF. The CDR3 bases are TGTGCCAGCTCACCGGCTAGAAGCGGCCCCAAATACAATGAGCAGTTCTTC.

This clonotype was counted at least ten times. The rearrangement joins TRBV7-2 to TRBJ2-7; no clear D. This CDR3 is built from 13 residues. Looked up from germline, CDR1 is SGHTA and CDR2 is FQGNSA. Trimming took off 5 bases at V and 1 base at J, with 9 bases between the two ends. CDR3 region: CASSATPSYEQYF. The CDR3 region has the DNA TGTGCCAGCAGCGCCACACCTTCCTACGAGCAGTACTTC.

V gene TRBV6-2 or TRBV6-3 combines with J gene TRBJ2-2; 11 bases agree with TRBD2. The germline CDR1 and CDR2 sequences are MNHEY and SVGEGT. CDR3 length: 16 residues. V gave up 1 base and J gave up 9 bases; unmatched junction bases: 7. In DNA, the CDR3 is TGTGCCAGCAGTTACTACACTAGCGGGGGCGGCAGGGAGCTGTTTTTT. Amino acids: CASSYYTSGGGRELFF.

The CDR3 nucleotides are TGTGCCAGCAGTGCGGTCCCGGGACAGGGAAGGAACACTGAAGCTTTCTTT. It encodes CASSAVPGQGRNTEAFF. The rearrangement links TRBV2 to TRBJ1-1, with 9 bases identical to TRBD1. Looked up from germline, CDR1 is SNHLY and CDR2 is FYNNEI. The CDR3 runs to 17 residues. V lost 4 bases and J lost 1; bases outside the gene matches: 10.

J is TRBJ2-4 and V is TRBV13; tentatively, D is TRBD2 (6 bases). The J call is in doubt because the DNA end fits TRBJ2-7 better. Germline lookup yields CDR1 PRHDT and CDR2 FYEKMQ (reference sequence). The CDR3 sequence is 16 residues long. In DNA, the CDR3 is TGTGCCAGCAGCCCGGAACGGGGGACGGAGTCCTACGAGCAGTACTTC. Its protein is CASSPERGTESYEQYF.

The CDR3 region has the DNA TGTGCCAGCAGGAGCGGGGCGCTGAGGACCCAGTACTTC. Protein sequence: CASRSGALRTQYF. The rearrangement links TRBV12-3 or TRBV12-4 to TRBJ2-5, with 7 positions matching TRBD2. V lost 6 bases and J lost 7; bases outside the gene matches: 8. This CDR3 is built from 13 residues.

This sequence joins TRBV10-3 and TRBJ2-3; 8 bases match TRBD2. There are 14 residues in the CDR3. Germline-derived CDR1 and CDR2 are ENHRY and SYGVKD. J lost 2 bases, V lost 7 bases, and 5 bases had no gene match. CDR3 DNA sequence: TGTGCCATCAAGACTAGCGAGAACACAGATACGCAGTATTTT. The encoded protein is CAIKTSENTDTQYF.

V gene TRBV6-1 combines with J gene TRBJ2-4; the match to TRBD2 covers 11 bases. The J call may be in error: the DNA end matches TRBJ2-7 better. The CDR3 has 16 residues. In germline, CDR1 is MNHNS, CDR2 SASEGT. CDR3 in amino acids: CASSELVAGGPYEQYF. The CDR3 nucleotides read TGTGCCAGCAGTGAACTTGTAGCGGGGGGGCCCTACGAGCAGTACTTC.

The sample holds a few counts of this clonotype. J is TRBJ1-2 and V is TRBV29-1, with TRBD1 as a possible D gene (5 bases). Germline V gene lookup returns CDR1 SQVTM and CDR2 ANQGSEA. The CDR3 loop spans 11 amino acids. Trimming pared 6 bases from V and 12 bases from J, leaving 17 bases between. CDR3 sequence: CSVNGGGADTF. CDR3 nucleotide sequence: TGCAGCGTCAATGGGGGAGGGGCAGACACCTTC.

V gene TRBV6-2 or TRBV6-3 combines with J gene TRBJ1-6, with a weak D call TRBD1 (6 bases). This CDR3 spans 14 amino acids. Trimming removed 7 bases at V and 8 bases at J, with 15 bases between. CDR1 is MNHEY, CDR2 SVGEGT, per germline. CDR3 DNA sequence: TGTGCCAGCATTACAGGGAGAGGGGATTCACCCCTCCACTTT. Encoded protein: CASITGRGDSPLHF.

This clonotype turned up a few times. The rearrangement links TRBV6-5 to TRBJ2-1, with TRBD1 identical over 8 bases. Trimming took 6 bases from V and 0 from J; bases not matched to a gene: 4. Germline CDR1 is MNHEY and CDR2 is SVGAGI. This CDR3 contains 15 residues. As DNA, the CDR3 is TGTGCCAGCAGCGGCACAGGGGGCTCCTACAATGAGCAGTTCTTC. Residues: CASSGTGGSYNEQFF.

This clonotype was detected only a few times. The J gene is TRBJ2-1, the V gene TRBV7-2; 9 nucleotides line up with TRBD2. The V gene's germline CDR1 is SGHTA and CDR2 FQGNSA. V lost 5 bases, J lost 8 bases, and 10 bases stayed unmatched. CDR3 length: 15 residues. For the CDR3, the DNA is TGTGCCAGCAGCCCTCAGGGACTAGCTACCGATGAGCAGTTCTTC. It encodes CASSPQGLATDEQFF. Full variable domain (outside the CDR3, taken from reference TRBV7-2 and TRBJ2-1): GAGVSQSPSNKVTEKGKDVELRCDPISGHTALYWYRQSLGQGLEFLIYFQGNSAPDKSGLPSDRFSAERTGGSVSTLTIQRTQQEDSAVYLCASSPQGLATDEQFFGPGTRLTVL.

The rearrangement joins TRBV12-3 or TRBV12-4 to TRBJ2-1, with TRBD2 as a possible D gene (6 bases). The CDR3 length is 15 residues. Trimming pared 10 bases from V and 0 bases from J, leaving 16 bases between. The CDR3 DNA sequence: TGTGCCACCAGAGACGGGGGAAGCTCCTACAATGAGCAGTTCTTC. Translation gives CATRDGGSSYNEQFF.

The chain combines TRBV27 with TRBJ2-1; TRBD1 might be the D (6 bases). The germline CDR1 and CDR2 sequences are MNHEY and SMNVEV (reference sequence). Trimming stripped 0 bases from V and 2 bases from J, with 11 bases between. The CDR3 extends over 16 amino acids. In nucleotides, the CDR3 is TGTGCCAGCAGTTTATCGACAGGACAAGCCTACAATGAGCAGTTCTTC. Translating it yields CASSLSTGQAYNEQFF.

The genes are TRBV9 and TRBJ2-1; D assignment may be TRBD1 or TRBD2 (6 bases each). V was trimmed by 3 bases and J by 0 bases, leaving 13 bases between them. Germline assignment: CDR1 SGDLS and CDR2 YYNGEE. The CDR3 consists of 16 residues. The CDR3 loop is CASSDGGFSSYNEQFF. DNA for the CDR3: TGTGCCAGCAGCGACGGGGGCTTCAGCTCCTACAATGAGCAGTTCTTC. Complete variable domain (other parts from reference TRBV9 and TRBJ2-1): DSGVTQTPKHLITATGQRVTLRCSPRSGDLSVYWYQQSLDQGLQFLIQYYNGEERAKGNILERFSAQQFPDLHSELNLSSLELGDSALYFCASSDGGFSSYNEQFFGPGTRLTVL.

This rearrangement joins TRBV7-2 to TRBJ2-7; 14 positions agree with TRBD2. CDR3 length: 19 amino acids. In germline, CDR1 is SGHTA, CDR2 FQGNSA. Germline trimming cut 3 bases from V and 4 bases from J; bases unmatched to any gene: 14. The CDR3 sequence is CASSFLGGIGLAGGYEQYF. The CDR3 DNA reads TGTGCCAGCAGCTTTCTTGGGGGTATTGGACTAGCGGGGGGTTACGAGCAGTACTTC.

This rearrangement joins TRBV5-1 to TRBJ1-6; 8 bases align to TRBD1. CDR1 SGHRS and CDR2 YFSETQ come from the germline V gene. Trimming cost V 1 base and J 9 bases; bases outside gene matches: 6. The length of the CDR3 is 15 residues. The CDR3 DNA sequence: TGCGCCAGCAGCTTGATTCAGGGGGCTGGTTCACCCCTCCACTTT. Its translation: CASSLIQGAGSPLHF.

The chain employs TRBV20-1 and TRBJ2-5; TRBD2 aligns across 10 bases. CDR1 is DFQATT, CDR2 SNEGSKA, per germline (reference sequence). V lost 3 bases to trimming and J lost 2 bases; unmatched junction nucleotides: 6. The CDR3 is made up of 15 amino acids. CDR3 bases: TGCAGTGCTAGCCTAGCGGGGGCCCTTCAAGAGACCCAGTACTTC. Encoded protein: CSASLAGALQETQYF.

This rearrangement joins TRBV7-2 to TRBJ1-6, with 7 bases that match TRBD1. With V trimmed by 5 bases and J by 8 bases, 3 bases remained unmatched. There are 13 residues in the CDR3. CDR1 is SGHTA, CDR2 FQGNSA, per germline. The DNA of the CDR3 is TGTGCCAGCAGCAGACAGGGTCATTCACCCCTCCACTTT. It yields the protein CASSRQGHSPLHF.

This clonotype has just a few counts. This chain connects TRBV5-1 to TRBJ2-1, with D possibly being TRBD2 (5 bases). This CDR3 comprises 16 residues. CDR1 and CDR2 from the germline V gene are SGHRS and YFSETQ. V lost 7 bases to trimming and J lost 6 bases, with 23 bases between them. The CDR3 DNA sequence: TGCGCCAGCTTTAGTGGATCCGGGGATTCCGGCAATGAGCAGTTCTTC. This translates into CASFSGSGDSGNEQFF.